This record concerns one T cell receptor (beta chain) sequence. Its matching antigen is unknown. TCRdb recomputed calls from the 5' RACE reads with MiXCR, one row per CDR3 protein. The sample holds about 340,000 distinct CDR3 sequences, roughly an eighth seen once. J gave up 5 bases and V 0 bases, and 7 bases lay outside the gene matches. This CDR3 contains 17 residues. Germline V gene data show CDR1 as MNHEY and CDR2 as SVGAGI. These data come from a study of identical twins. Study results and caveats: Out-of-frame alpha sequences shared between twins exhibited an excess of low generation probability.

These data were also reused for a study on yellow fever vaccine responses in identical twins.

The chain carries TRBV6-5 and TRBJ2-1, with 10 nucleotides matching TRBD2. This receptor was identified in a young woman in good health. Sequenced material: CD8+ T cells sorted from blood. Written as DNA, the CDR3 is TGTGCCAGCAGTTACTCCCCGACTAGCGGGCAAAACAATGAGCAGTTCTTC. Translating gives CASSYSPTSGQNNEQFF.